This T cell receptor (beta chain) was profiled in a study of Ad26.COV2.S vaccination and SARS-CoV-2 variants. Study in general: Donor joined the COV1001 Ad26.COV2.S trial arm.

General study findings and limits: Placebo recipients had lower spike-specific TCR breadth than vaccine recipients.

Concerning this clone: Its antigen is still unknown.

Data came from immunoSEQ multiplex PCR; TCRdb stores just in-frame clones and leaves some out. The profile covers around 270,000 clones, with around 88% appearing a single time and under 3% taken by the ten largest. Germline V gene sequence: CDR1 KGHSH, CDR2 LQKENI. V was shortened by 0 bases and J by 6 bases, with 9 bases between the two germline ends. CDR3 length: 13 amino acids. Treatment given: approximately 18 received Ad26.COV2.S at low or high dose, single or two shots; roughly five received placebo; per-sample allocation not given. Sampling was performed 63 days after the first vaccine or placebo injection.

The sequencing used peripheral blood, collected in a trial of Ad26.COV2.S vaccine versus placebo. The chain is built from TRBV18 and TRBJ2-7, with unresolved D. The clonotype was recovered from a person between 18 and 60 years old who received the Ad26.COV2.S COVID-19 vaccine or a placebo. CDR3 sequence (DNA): TGTGCCAGCTCACCACCCCCAGGCGGCGAGCAGTACTTC. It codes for CASSPPPGGEQYF. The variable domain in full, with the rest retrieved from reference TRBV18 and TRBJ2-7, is NAGVMQNPRHLVRRRGQEARLRCSPMKGHSHVYWYRQLPEEGLKFMVYLQKENIIDESGMPKERFSAEFPKEGPSILRIQQVVRGDSAAYFCASSPPPGGEQYFGPGTRLTVT.